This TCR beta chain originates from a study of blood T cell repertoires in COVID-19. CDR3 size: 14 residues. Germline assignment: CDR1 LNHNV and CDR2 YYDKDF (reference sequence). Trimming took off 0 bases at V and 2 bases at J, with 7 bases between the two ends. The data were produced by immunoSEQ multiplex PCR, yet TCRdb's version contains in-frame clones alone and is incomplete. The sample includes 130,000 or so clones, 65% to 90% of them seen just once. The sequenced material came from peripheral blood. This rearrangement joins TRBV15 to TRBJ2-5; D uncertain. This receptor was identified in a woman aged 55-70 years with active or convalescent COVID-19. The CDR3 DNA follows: TGTGCCACCAGCAGAGATCAGTTGCAAGAGACCCAGTACTTC. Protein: CATSRDQLQETQYF.